What follows are 14 T cell receptor beta chains derived from one specimen sequenced in a study of cytomegalovirus exposure and HLA in healthy donors. The PCR was carried out with 60 Vbeta primers and 13 Jbeta primers. Measured with immunoSEQ multiplex PCR; TCRdb has only the in-frame clones, and not every one. The sample consists of about 100,000 clones, over 75% of them appearing once. Sequences were obtained from PBMCs. Receptors were obtained from a man in his forties or fifties in good health and CMV-seropositive.

V usage is TRBV6-1 and J usage is TRBJ2-3, with a tentative D call TRBD1 (5 bases). The CDR3 spans 16 residues. V gave up 4 bases and J gave up 4 bases, with 18 bases separating them. Germline values: CDR1 MNHNS, CDR2 SASEGT. In nucleotides, the CDR3 is TGTGCCAGCAGTGCCGGACCAACGGTAGGGGCAGATACGCAGTATTTT. It is translated as CASSAGPTVGADTQYF.

The CDR3 sequence is CASSQLDSLNEQFF. The CDR3 nucleotides read TGCGCCAGCAGCCAACTCGACAGCCTCAATGAGCAGTTCTTC. The V gene is TRBV4-1, the J gene TRBJ2-1; weak D call: TRBD1 (5 bases). CDR3 length: 14 amino acids. The V and J ends lost 2 bases and 6 bases respectively, with 11 bases between them. In germline, CDR1 is MGHRA, CDR2 YSYEKL.

This clone has a handful of counts. J is TRBJ1-1 and V is TRBV30, with D hard to call. CDR3 length: 15 residues. Germline values: CDR1 GTSNPN, CDR2 SVGIG (reference sequence). V was pared by 2 bases and J by 11 bases, with 24 bases between. In nucleotides, the CDR3 is TGTGCCTGGAGTCCCTTGGTAAAGGGCCGCGGAGGGGCTTTCTTT. Its translation is CAWSPLVKGRGGAFF.

Turning to this clone: Sequence at one end of the junction differs from germline and may be a read error. The chain has TRBV7-9 and TRBJ1-2; no definite D call. Germline V CDR1 and CDR2: SEHNR, FQNEAQ (reference sequence). The CDR3 runs 14 residues. In DNA, the CDR3 is TGTGCCAGCAGCTTAGAGGAGGAGAGGAGGAACTACCCCTTC. This sequence encodes CASSLEEERRNYPF.

This sequence joins TRBV5-8 and TRBJ1-5; tentatively, D is TRBD1 (5 bases). Trimming removed 6 bases from V and 7 bases from J, with 14 bases in between. The germline gives CDR1 SGHTS, CDR2 YDEGEE. The CDR3 has 13 residues. CDR3 in DNA: TGTGCCAGCATTCAGGGTGGTTTACAGCCCCAGCATTTT. Residues: CASIQGGLQPQHF.

The chain employs TRBV5-4 and TRBJ2-4; possibly TRBD2 for D (5 bases). The length of the CDR3 is 16 residues. Germline-derived CDR1 and CDR2 are SGHNT and YYREEE (reference sequence). Trimming cost V 0 bases and J 9 bases, with 19 bases left between them. The CDR3 coding sequence is TGTGCCAGCAGCTTGGATATGAGGGCGGGCGGCGGCATTCAGTACTTC. Its protein is CASSLDMRAGGGIQYF. The variable domain in full, completed from reference TRBV5-4 and TRBJ2-4, reads ETGVTQSPTHLIKTRGQQVTLRCSSQSGHNTVSWYQQALGQGPQFIFQYYREEENGRGNFPPRFSGLQFPNYSSELNVNALELDDSALYLCASSLDMRAGGGIQYFGAGTRLSVL.

The chain uses TRBV7-9 and TRBJ2-5; TRBD2 aligns across 9 bases. CDR3 size: 13 residues. Looked up from germline, CDR1 is SEHNR and CDR2 is FQNEAQ (reference sequence). After removal of 7 bases from V and 6 bases from J, the junction contained 6 bases not matched to a gene. CDR3 DNA: TGTGCCAGCAACGGCGGGGGGGCGCAGACCCAGTACTTC. Amino acid sequence: CASNGGGAQTQYF. Full variable domain (outside the CDR3, taken from reference TRBV7-9 and TRBJ2-5): DTGVSQNPRHKITKRGQNVTFRCDPISEHNRLYWYRQTLGQGPEFLTYFQNEAQLEKSRLLSDRFSAERPKGSFSTLEIQRTEQGDSAMYLCASNGGGAQTQYFGPGTRLLVL.

This chain uses TRBV19 with TRBJ1-6, with 7 bases aligning to TRBD1. Germline V gene sequence: CDR1 LNHDA, CDR2 SQIVND (reference sequence). With V trimmed by 3 bases and J by 4 bases, 0 bases remained unmatched. The CDR3 spans 14 residues. CDR3 nucleotide sequence: TGTGCCAGTAGTATGACAGGGTATAATTCACCCCTCCACTTT. Amino acids: CASSMTGYNSPLHF.

V gene TRBV9 combines with J gene TRBJ2-2, with 8 bases fitting TRBD2. Looked up from germline, CDR1 is SGDLS and CDR2 is YYNGEE. The CDR3 length is 15 residues. The J segment lost 5 bases and the V segment lost 0 bases, leaving 3 bases of the junction unmatched. This chain's CDR3 is CASSVELAGTGELFF. CDR3 DNA: TGTGCCAGCAGCGTAGAATTAGCGGGAACCGGGGAGCTGTTTTTT.

The V and J genes are TRBV7-6 and TRBJ1-2; 8 nucleotides match TRBD1. The V gene end was trimmed by 3 bases and the J gene end by 8 bases; junction bases not matched to a gene: 11. Germline-derived CDR1 and CDR2 are SGHVS and FNYEAQ. The CDR3 has 15 residues. The CDR3 DNA reads TGTGCCAGCAGCTTTTCCGGACAGGGTGGGCGCGGCTACACCTTC. It codes for CASSFSGQGGRGYTF.

This chain uses TRBV7-2 with TRBJ1-1; 11 nucleotides align to TRBD1. The ends lost 3 bases at V and 5 bases at J; junction bases unmatched: 5. There are 15 residues in the CDR3. CDR1 is SGHTA, CDR2 FQGNSA, per germline. The CDR3 here is CASSFRDRGGTEAFF. CDR3 DNA sequence: TGTGCCAGCAGCTTCCGGGACAGGGGGGGTACTGAAGCTTTCTTT.

The chain is built from TRBV20-1 and TRBJ1-2; maybe TRBD1 (5 bases). The CDR3 sequence is 11 residues long. V lost 5 bases to trimming and J lost 6 bases, with 10 bases between them. The V gene's germline CDR1 is DFQATT and CDR2 SNEGSKA (reference sequence). DNA of the CDR3: TGCAGTGCTTCGACAGTCAATGGCTACACCTTC. It encodes CSASTVNGYTF.

The chain has TRBV18 and TRBJ1-2, with D possibly matching TRBD1 (5 bases). This CDR3 region has 16 residues. Trimming cost V 0 bases and J 3 bases, with 14 bases left between them. Germline V gives CDR1 KGHSH, CDR2 LQKENI. CDR3 nucleotide sequence: TGTGCCAGCTCACCACCATCGGAGGGGATATACTATGGCTACACCTTC. It encodes CASSPPSEGIYYGYTF.

The chain carries TRBV5-1 and TRBJ2-3; maybe TRBD1 (5 bases). Trimming left V 3 bases short and J 6 bases short, with 17 bases between. The germline CDR1 and CDR2 sequences are SGHRS and YFSETQ. This CDR3 contains 15 residues. For the CDR3, the DNA is TGCGCCAGCAGCTCAACAGGATCTTCCTGGGATACGCAGTATTTT. As protein: CASSSTGSSWDTQYF.